A selection of T cell receptor beta chains follows, all from one sample in a study of T cell repertoires in cytomegalovirus infection. Using its own MiXCR run on the reads, TCRdb lists one record per CDR3 protein. The table records about 250,000 distinct CDR3 sequences, about 15% of them present only once. Sequenced input: CD8+ T cells from PBMCs. The origin of the receptors is a human donor in good health (CMV status not recorded). Some clones in this sample may be carry-over from other donors' samples. Each CDR3 is given with its conserved first and last residue. Each record gives: clone size, CDR3 length, J gene, V gene, D gene, CDR3 DNA, CDR3 protein. D genes are given only for firm matches. Part of the rows lack a size; the others show once, few, many or a class for expanded clones.

abundance: few; len: 16; j_gene: TRBJ2-1; v_gene: TRBV7-6; d_gene: TRBD2; CDR3nt: TGTGCCAGCAGCCGACGTAGCGGGGGCACCTACAATGAGCAGTTCTTC; CDR3aa: CASSRRSGGTYNEQFF
abundance: NA; len: 14; j_gene: TRBJ2-3; v_gene: TRBV24-1; d_gene: NA; CDR3nt: TGTGCCACCAGTGACCCTAACCTCGAGGATACGCAGTATTTT; CDR3aa: CATSDPNLEDTQYF
abundance: many; len: 13; j_gene: TRBJ2-7; v_gene: TRBV7-9; d_gene: NA; CDR3nt: TGTGCCAGCAGCTTATATGGGTTTTACGAGCAGTACTTC; CDR3aa: CASSLYGFYEQYF
abundance: NA; len: 14; j_gene: TRBJ2-7; v_gene: TRBV5-3; d_gene: TRBD1; CDR3nt: TGTGCCAGCAGCGACAGGGGAGGATCCTACGAGCAGTACTTC; CDR3aa: CASSDRGGSYEQYF
abundance: NA; len: 16; j_gene: TRBJ1-5; v_gene: TRBV6-2/TRBV6-3; d_gene: NA; CDR3nt: TGTGCCAGCAGTTACCCACGGCCTTCGAGCAATCAGCCCCAGCATTTT; CDR3aa: CASSYPRPSSNQPQHF
abundance: NA; len: 13; j_gene: TRBJ1-6; v_gene: TRBV20-1; d_gene: NA; CDR3nt: TGCAGTGCTAGAGAAGGCAGTAATTCACCCCTCCACTTT; CDR3aa: CSAREGSNSPLHF
abundance: few; len: 16; j_gene: TRBJ2-5; v_gene: TRBV20-1; d_gene: TRBD2; CDR3nt: TGCAGTGCTTCGAGCTGGCGGGGGGCCCTGCAAGAGACCCAGTACTTC; CDR3aa: CSASSWRGALQETQYF
abundance: many; len: 14; j_gene: TRBJ2-1; v_gene: TRBV11-2; d_gene: TRBD2; CDR3nt: TGTGCCAGCAGCTTAGGGCTAGCGGACAATGAGCAGTTCTTC; CDR3aa: CASSLGLADNEQFF
abundance: NA; len: 16; j_gene: TRBJ1-6; v_gene: TRBV5-1; d_gene: NA; CDR3nt: TGCGCCAGCACCTCCGATGGTGGCGGGAGAACTTCACCCCTCCACTTT; CDR3aa: CASTSDGGGRTSPLHF
abundance: few; len: 15; j_gene: TRBJ2-1; v_gene: TRBV19; d_gene: NA; CDR3nt: TGTGCCAGTAGTATTGGAGACAGCCTTTACAATGAGCAGTTCTTC; CDR3aa: CASSIGDSLYNEQFF
abundance: many; len: 13; j_gene: TRBJ2-2; v_gene: TRBV7-8; d_gene: NA; CDR3nt: TGTGCCAGCTCTGGGAGTGACACCGGGGAGCTGTTTTTT; CDR3aa: CASSGSDTGELFF
abundance: NA; len: 16; j_gene: TRBJ2-1; v_gene: TRBV4-3; d_gene: NA; CDR3nt: TGCGCCAGCAGCCAAGATTCGGGCGGGGTGGGGAATGAGCAGTTCTTC; CDR3aa: CASSQDSGGVGNEQFF
abundance: few; len: 18; j_gene: TRBJ2-7; v_gene: TRBV5-4; d_gene: TRBD1; CDR3nt: TGTGCCAGCAGCGAACCGGGACAGGGACCATCTCGGCACTACGAGCAGTACTTC; CDR3aa: CASSEPGQGPSRHYEQYF
abundance: many; len: 14; j_gene: TRBJ1-5; v_gene: TRBV5-1; d_gene: NA; CDR3nt: TGCGCCAGCAGCTTGGGCGAGTCTCATCAGCCCCAGCATTTT; CDR3aa: CASSLGESHQPQHF
abundance: few; len: 15; j_gene: TRBJ2-1; v_gene: TRBV20-1; d_gene: NA; CDR3nt: TGCAGTGCTACTTCGGTGGCGGGGCCCGACAATGAGCAGTTCTTC; CDR3aa: CSATSVAGPDNEQFF
abundance: few; len: 12; j_gene: TRBJ2-5; v_gene: TRBV29-1; d_gene: NA; CDR3nt: TGCAGCGTTGTGGGGCCTCAAGAGACCCAGTACTTC; CDR3aa: CSVVGPQETQYF
abundance: NA; len: 15; j_gene: TRBJ2-1; v_gene: TRBV20-1; d_gene: TRBD2; CDR3nt: TGCAGTGCTAGAGATCGGGCTAGCGGGGGGGATGAGCAGTTCTTC; CDR3aa: CSARDRASGGDEQFF
abundance: few; len: 14; j_gene: TRBJ1-2; v_gene: TRBV5-1; d_gene: TRBD1; CDR3nt: TGCGCCAGCAGCTTGGGACAGGGGTACTATGGCTACACCTTC; CDR3aa: CASSLGQGYYGYTF
abundance: few; len: 16; j_gene: TRBJ2-7; v_gene: TRBV4-3; d_gene: TRBD1; CDR3nt: TGCGCCAGCAGCCACTCCTGGACAGGAGAATCCTACGAGCAGTACTTC; CDR3aa: CASSHSWTGESYEQYF
abundance: NA; len: 16; j_gene: TRBJ2-1; v_gene: TRBV29-1; d_gene: TRBD1; CDR3nt: TGCAGCGTTCCGGGCAAACAGGGGACGTCCTACAATGAGCAGTTCTTC; CDR3aa: CSVPGKQGTSYNEQFF
abundance: NA; len: 13; j_gene: TRBJ2-2; v_gene: TRBV11-2; d_gene: NA; CDR3nt: TGTGCCATCTTAACTCGCGGCACCGGGGAGCTGTTTTTT; CDR3aa: CAILTRGTGELFF
abundance: NA; len: 16; j_gene: TRBJ2-3; v_gene: TRBV20-1; d_gene: NA; CDR3nt: TGCAGTGCTAGAGATCTGAACTTATCTAGCACAGATACGCAGTATTTT; CDR3aa: CSARDLNLSSTDTQYF
abundance: NA; len: 15; j_gene: TRBJ1-1; v_gene: TRBV7-2; d_gene: NA; CDR3nt: TGTGCCAGCAGCTTAGTGGACCGAGAGAACACTGAAGCTTTCTTT; CDR3aa: CASSLVDRENTEAFF
abundance: few; len: 16; j_gene: TRBJ2-7; v_gene: TRBV10-3; d_gene: TRBD1; CDR3nt: TGTGCCATCAGCCACCCACAGGGGGCCTTAACCTACGAGCAGTACTTC; CDR3aa: CAISHPQGALTYEQYF
abundance: many; len: 15; j_gene: TRBJ2-7; v_gene: TRBV7-6; d_gene: TRBD2; CDR3nt: TGTGCCAGCAGCTCAACTAGCGGGGACCTCTACGAGCAGTACTTC; CDR3aa: CASSSTSGDLYEQYF
abundance: many; len: 10; j_gene: TRBJ1-5; v_gene: TRBV19; d_gene: NA; CDR3nt: TGTGCCAGTCCCCCTCAGCCCCAGCATTTT; CDR3aa: CASPPQPQHF
abundance: NA; len: 13; j_gene: TRBJ1-5; v_gene: TRBV6-5; d_gene: NA; CDR3nt: TGCGCAGCCCGAGGAGGGCAGGGTCAGCCCCAGCATTTT; CDR3aa: CAARGGQGQPQHF
abundance: NA; len: 16; j_gene: TRBJ2-1; v_gene: TRBV7-9; d_gene: TRBD1; CDR3nt: TGTGCCAGCAGCCCCCTGGAAGACAGGGGACGCAATGAGCAGTTCTTC; CDR3aa: CASSPLEDRGRNEQFF
abundance: few; len: 15; j_gene: TRBJ2-1; v_gene: TRBV5-6; d_gene: TRBD2; CDR3nt: TGTGCCAGCGCGAACCTCGGGACTAGCGGCAATGAGCAGTTCTTC; CDR3aa: CASANLGTSGNEQFF